A single T cell receptor (beta chain) is shown here with its context. The antigen remains unidentified. These data come from a study of cytomegalovirus exposure and HLA in healthy donors. Regarding the study as a whole: Donors belonging to an Asian-associated ancestry cluster reportedly showed fewer N-insertions in productive TCRs than the approximately 640-donor mean, according to what a later analysis found.

Per the germline V gene, CDR1 is ENHRY and CDR2 is SYGVKD. This CDR3 comprises 15 residues. J was trimmed by 1 base and V by 6 bases; bases with no gene match: 4. The PCR contained 60 Vbeta and 13 Jbeta primers. The protocol was immunoSEQ multiplex PCR, while the TCRdb copy is restricted to in-frame clones and leaves out a portion. The table records 80,000 to 100,000 clones, around 80% of them present only once. What was sequenced was PBMCs. This TCR was sampled from a man aged 40-49 years in good health and CMV-seronegative. The rearrangement uses TRBV10-3 and TRBJ2-1, with 9 positions matching TRBD1. Here the CDR3 reads CAIRTGTGSYNEQFF. DNA for the CDR3: TGTGCCATCAGAACCGGGACAGGGTCCTACAATGAGCAGTTCTTC.